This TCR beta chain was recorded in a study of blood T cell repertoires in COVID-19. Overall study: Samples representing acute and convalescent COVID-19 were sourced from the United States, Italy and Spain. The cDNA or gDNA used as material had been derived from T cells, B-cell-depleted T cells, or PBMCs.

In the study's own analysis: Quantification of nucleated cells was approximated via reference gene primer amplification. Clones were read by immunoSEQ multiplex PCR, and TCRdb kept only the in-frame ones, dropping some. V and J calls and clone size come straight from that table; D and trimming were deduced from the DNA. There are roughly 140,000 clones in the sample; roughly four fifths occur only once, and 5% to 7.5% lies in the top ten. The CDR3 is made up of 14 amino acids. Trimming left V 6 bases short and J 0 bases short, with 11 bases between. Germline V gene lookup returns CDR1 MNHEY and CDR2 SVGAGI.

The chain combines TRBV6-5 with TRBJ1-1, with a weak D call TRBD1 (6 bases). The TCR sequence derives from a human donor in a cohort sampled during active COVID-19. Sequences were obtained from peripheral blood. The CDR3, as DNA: TGTGCCAGCAGCTTTACAGGGTTGAACACTGAAGCTTTCTTT. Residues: CASSFTGLNTEAFF.